This T cell receptor beta chain was profiled in a study of blood T cell repertoires in COVID-19. Study-wide background: COVID-19 samples collected from the United States, Italy and Spain covered acute and convalescent phases. T cells, B-cell-depleted T cells, or PBMCs provided the cDNA or gDNA that served as material.

Germline loops: CDR1 PRHDT, CDR2 FYEKMQ (reference sequence). CDR3 length: 17 amino acids. V lost 5 bases to trimming and J lost 0 bases, with 17 bases between them. In the original analysis: Quantification of nucleated cells was approximated via reference gene primer amplification. Libraries were prepared by immunoSEQ multiplex PCR; TCRdb keeps only in-frame clonotypes and omits some of them. The DNA gave D and trimming, while V, J and clone size come from that table. The sample has approximately 110,000 clones, 70% to 90% seen once. The material sequenced was peripheral blood. The TCR originated in a woman in her sixties or seventies who had recovered from COVID-19. The rearrangement joins TRBV13 to TRBJ1-5; the D is unclear. The CDR3 sequence is CASSRGGSRYSNQPQHF. The DNA for the CDR3 is TGTGCCAGCAGCCGCGGAGGGTCTCGCTATAGCAATCAGCCCCAGCATTTT.